The source of this T cell receptor beta chain is a study of shared clonotypes between healthy human individuals. With respect to this clone: The antigen is unknown.

The data were produced by immunoSEQ multiplex PCR, yet TCRdb's version contains in-frame clones alone and is incomplete. The table has about 2.4 million clones, over 85% seen once. The study, taken as a whole, reports: An expected dependence of interdonor clonotype sharing on sequencing depth was noted.

CDR1 SGHNT and CDR2 YYREEE come from the germline V gene (reference sequence). The ends were cut back, 4 bases at V and 1 base at J, with 15 bases in the middle. The CDR3 is 16 residues long. This TCR was recovered from a man younger than 35 in good health. Some clones in this sample may be carry-over from other donors' samples. This chain links TRBV5-4 with TRBJ2-1; weak D call: TRBD2 (6 bases). What was sequenced was naive CD4+ T cells from PBMCs. The subset denotes: CD45RA+ positively selected. CDR3 amino acids: CASSLGGLVSYNEQFF. DNA of the CDR3: TGTGCCAGCAGCCTGGGGGGACTTGTGTCCTACAATGAGCAGTTCTTC.